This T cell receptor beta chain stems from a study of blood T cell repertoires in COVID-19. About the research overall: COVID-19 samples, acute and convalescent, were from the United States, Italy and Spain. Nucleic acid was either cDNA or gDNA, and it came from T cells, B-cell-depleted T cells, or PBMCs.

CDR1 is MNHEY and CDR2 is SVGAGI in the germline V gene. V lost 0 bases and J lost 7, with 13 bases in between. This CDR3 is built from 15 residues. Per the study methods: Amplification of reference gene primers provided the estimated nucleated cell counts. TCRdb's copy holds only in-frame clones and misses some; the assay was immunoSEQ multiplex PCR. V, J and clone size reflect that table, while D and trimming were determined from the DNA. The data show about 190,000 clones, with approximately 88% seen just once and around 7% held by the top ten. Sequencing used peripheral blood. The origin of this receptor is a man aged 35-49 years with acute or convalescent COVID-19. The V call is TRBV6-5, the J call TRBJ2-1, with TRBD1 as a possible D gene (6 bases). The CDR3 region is CASSYSSRGWNEQFF. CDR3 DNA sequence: TGTGCCAGCAGTTACTCGAGCAGGGGATGGAATGAGCAGTTCTTC.